These 19 T cell receptor beta chains share one sample of origin, sequenced in a study of T cell responses to AZD1222 COVID-19 vaccine. Produced via immunoSEQ multiplex PCR; TCRdb's table is partial and in-frame only. This table holds 150,000 to 200,000 clones, approximately 91% found once. Sequencing used peripheral blood, obtained 28 days after the second AZD1222 dose. The receptors were sampled from an adult who received the AZD1222 COVID-19 vaccine.

The chain is built from TRBV7-9 and TRBJ2-7; 10 bases are a match to TRBD1. V gave up 6 bases and J gave up 2 bases; unmatched junction bases: 4. CDR1 SEHNR and CDR2 FQNEAQ come from the germline V gene (reference sequence). The CDR3 loop spans 14 amino acids. DNA for the CDR3: TGTGCCAGCAGGCGGGACAGGGGAACCTACGAGCAGTACTTC. Translating gives CASRRDRGTYEQYF.

In this sample, this clone turned up a few times. V gene TRBV6-6 combines with J gene TRBJ2-3; 8 nucleotides line up with TRBD1. This CDR3 spans 15 amino acids. J gave up 3 bases and V 7 bases, and 9 bases lay outside the gene matches. Germline V lookup: CDR1 MNHNY, CDR2 SVGAGI (reference sequence). For the CDR3, the DNA is TGTGCCAGCACCCTCCGGACAGGGCGAACAGATACGCAGTATTTT. It is translated as CASTLRTGRTDTQYF.

The V call is TRBV5-4, the J call TRBJ2-1; 7 bases line up with TRBD2. The CDR3 is made up of 15 amino acids. V dropped 4 bases and J dropped 6; count of bases not matched to a gene: 10. CDR1 and CDR2 (germline): SGHNT, YYREEE (reference sequence). CDR3 amino acids: CASSLRAGVGNEQFF. Written as DNA, the CDR3 is TGTGCCAGCAGCCTGAGGGCGGGAGTGGGCAATGAGCAGTTCTTC.

The chain carries TRBV7-7 and TRBJ2-5, with D hard to call. V lost 5 bases and J lost 2, with 12 bases in between. CDR1 and CDR2 from the germline V gene are SSHAT and FNYEAQ (reference sequence). The CDR3 runs to 14 residues. This CDR3 is CASSQTGPQETQYF. The DNA of the CDR3 is TGTGCCAGCAGCCAAACCGGGCCTCAAGAGACCCAGTACTTC.

CDR3 DNA sequence: TGTGCCAGCAGCCCTGACAGGGGGAACACCGGGGAGCTGTTTTTT. This translates into CASSPDRGNTGELFF. V gene TRBV5-8 combines with J gene TRBJ2-2, with 8 bases fitting TRBD1. The V gene end was trimmed by 4 bases and the J gene end by 1 base; junction bases not matched to a gene: 3. CDR1 is SGHTS and CDR2 is YDEGEE in the germline V gene. The CDR3 runs 15 residues. Full variable domain (rest looked up from reference TRBV5-8 and TRBJ2-2): EAGVTQSPTHLIKTRGQQATLRCSPISGHTSVYWYQQALGLGLQFLLWYDEGEERNRGNFPPRFSGRQFPNYSSELNVNALELEDSALYLCASSPDRGNTGELFFGEGSRLTVL.

This clone was recorded only once. This chain uses TRBV20-1 with TRBJ2-7, with D perhaps matching TRBD2 (6 bases). The CDR3 is 17 residues long. Trimming cost V 3 bases and J 2 bases, with 23 bases left between them. The germline gives CDR1 DFQATT, CDR2 SNEGSKA (reference sequence). The CDR3 region is CSASSPQGTQDPYEQYF. In DNA, the CDR3 is TGCAGTGCTAGTTCCCCCCAAGGGACTCAGGACCCCTACGAGCAGTACTTC.

The rearrangement links TRBV5-1 to TRBJ1-2; 11 positions match TRBD1. V lost 4 bases and J lost 8; bases outside the gene matches: 7. This CDR3 region has 14 residues. CDR1 and CDR2 from the germline V gene are SGHRS and YFSETQ. The CDR3 region is CASSRGQGELGYTF. In nucleotides, the CDR3 is TGCGCCAGCAGCCGGGGACAGGGGGAATTAGGCTACACCTTC. The variable domain in full, with the rest retrieved from reference TRBV5-1 and TRBJ1-2, is KAGVTQTPRYLIKTRGQQVTLSCSPISGHRSVSWYQQTPGQGLQFLFEYFSETQRNKGNFPGRFSGRQFSNSRSEMNVSTLELGDSALYLCASSRGQGELGYTFGSGTRLTVV.

The chain joins TRBV12-5 to TRBJ2-3; no clear D gene. V lost 1 base and J 0 bases, leaving 11 bases between the germline ends. There are 16 residues in the CDR3. The germline CDR1 and CDR2 sequences are LGHNT and FRNRAP. Here the CDR3 reads CASGLGAETSTDTQYF. CDR3 coding DNA: TGTGCTAGTGGTTTGGGGGCGGAGACTAGCACAGATACGCAGTATTTT.

The rearrangement joins TRBV28 to TRBJ1-1; the match to TRBD1 covers 9 bases. Germline V gene data show CDR1 as MDHEN and CDR2 as SYDVKM. The CDR3 has 16 residues. V gave up 1 base and J gave up 4 bases; unmatched junction bases: 7. The CDR3 sequence is CASSLSPPGQGTEAFF. The CDR3 DNA follows: TGTGCCAGCAGTTTATCCCCTCCGGGACAGGGCACTGAAGCTTTCTTT. The variable domain in full, completed from reference TRBV28 and TRBJ1-1, reads DVKVTQSSRYLVKRTGEKVFLECVQDMDHENMFWYRQDPGLGLRLIYFSYDVKMKEKGDIPEGYSVSREKKERFSLILESASTNQTSMYLCASSLSPPGQGTEAFFGQGTRLTVV.

CDR3 in amino acids: CASSLDMGGSGQPQHF. CDR3 coding DNA: TGTGCCAGCAGCTTAGATATGGGGGGGAGTGGGCAGCCCCAGCATTTT. The chain carries TRBV11-2 and TRBJ1-5; D perhaps matches TRBD1 (5 bases). The CDR3 loop spans 16 amino acids. Germline CDR1 SGHAT, CDR2 FQNNGV. Deletions cut 0 bases from V and 7 bases from J, with 16 bases between.

This sequence joins TRBV6-5 and TRBJ2-7, with D unresolved. This CDR3 is 15 amino acids long. Germline CDR1 reads MNHEY; CDR2 reads SVGAGI. V lost 6 bases and J lost 0, with 15 bases in between. The CDR3 reads CASSKTTGHSYEQYF. The CDR3 nucleotides read TGTGCCAGCAGCAAAACGACGGGCCACTCCTACGAGCAGTACTTC.

The chain's CDR3 is CASSLKGEGYGYTF. The DNA of the CDR3 is TGTGCCAGCAGCCTCAAGGGAGAGGGATATGGCTACACCTTC. The rearrangement links TRBV7-2 to TRBJ1-2; D is unresolved. Trimming left V 5 bases short and J 5 bases short, with 15 bases between. The CDR3 loop spans 14 amino acids. CDR1 and CDR2 from the germline V gene are SGHTA and FQGNSA. Looking up the rest from reference TRBV7-2 and TRBJ1-2 gives the full variable domain: GAGVSQSPSNKVTEKGKDVELRCDPISGHTALYWYRQSLGQGLEFLIYFQGNSAPDKSGLPSDRFSAERTGGSVSTLTIQRTQQEDSAVYLCASSLKGEGYGYTFGSGTRLTVV.

This rearrangement joins TRBV4-3 to TRBJ1-2, with 7 nucleotides matching TRBD1. CDR1 is LGHNA and CDR2 is YSLEER in the germline V gene. This CDR3 has 17 residues. The trim removed 1 base at V and 8 bases at J, leaving 16 bases unmatched. The CDR3 spells CASSQGRFDRVDKGYTF. Here the CDR3 DNA reads TGCGCCAGCAGCCAAGGGCGTTTCGACAGGGTAGATAAAGGCTACACCTTC.

The CDR3: CASSPGTGRVYTEAFF. CDR3 in DNA: TGTGCCAGCAGCCCAGGGACGGGGAGAGTGTACACTGAAGCTTTCTTT. The V call is TRBV6-2 or TRBV6-3, the J call TRBJ1-1, with D maybe TRBD1 (5 bases). This CDR3 spans 16 amino acids. V was shortened by 6 bases and J by 3 bases, with 20 bases between the two germline ends. Germline CDR1 and CDR2: MNHEY and SVGEGT.

This chain joins TRBV5-6 and TRBJ1-2; tentatively, D is TRBD1 (6 bases). The V gene's germline CDR1 is SGHDT and CDR2 YYEEEE. The CDR3 is 13 residues long. Here the CDR3 reads CAGGVYGLYGYTF. DNA of the CDR3: TGTGCTGGGGGCGTCTATGGACTTTATGGCTACACCTTC.

This clone came up once. The V gene is TRBV15, the J gene TRBJ2-3; 7 positions match TRBD1. The CDR3 consists of 14 residues. Trimming removed 5 bases from V and 1 base from J; junction bases left unmatched: 3. Germline V CDR1 and CDR2: LNHNV, YYDKDF (reference sequence). The CDR3 nucleotides read TGTGCCACCAGCGTAACAGGGGGCACAGATACGCAGTATTTT. Translation: CATSVTGGTDTQYF.

This chain uses TRBV3-1 (or the pseudogene TRBV3-2) with TRBJ2-5, with TRBD1 as a possible D gene (6 bases). The V and J ends lost 3 bases and 5 bases respectively, with 16 bases between them. The CDR3 runs 15 residues. Germline-derived CDR1 and CDR2 are LGHDT and YNNKEL (reference sequence). The DNA of the CDR3 is TGTGCCAGCAGCCAGTGGGGGCATCTGACGGAGACCCAGTACTTC. Amino acids: CASSQWGHLTETQYF.

The genes are TRBV7-2 and TRBJ1-5, with TRBD1 identical over 9 bases. The germline V gene encodes CDR1 SGHTA and CDR2 FQGNSA. The CDR3 has 15 residues. Losses at the gene ends were 5 bases for V and 9 bases for J; bases not matched to a gene: 11. The CDR3 DNA sequence: TGTGCCAGCAGCATGGGACAGGGAAAATCAGGGCCCCAGCATTTT. Its protein is CASSMGQGKSGPQHF.

The table lists this clone with a count of one. This chain uses TRBV5-4 with TRBJ2-1; TRBD2 agrees at 15 bases. The CDR3 is made up of 20 amino acids. The junction had 16 bases not matched to a gene; V was cut back by 4 bases and J by 5 bases. Germline CDR1 reads SGHNT; CDR2 reads YYREEE (reference sequence). For the CDR3, the DNA is TGTGCCAGCAGCGCAAACCGGGGGGGACTAGCGGGAGGCCTCGACAATGAGCAGTTCTTC. This translates into CASSANRGGLAGGLDNEQFF.